The rows below give T cell receptor beta chains drawn from one sample of a study of T cell repertoires in aging, cancer and after chemotherapy. Each CDR3 protein is one row after TCRdb ran MiXCR on the multiplex PCR reads. This table has several thousand distinct CDR3 sequences, about 35% appearing once. Source material: blood. The receptors were sampled from a human donor with a blood cancer. The CDR3 runs from the conserved cysteine through the conserved F or W. A D gene is named only where the DNA matches it firmly. The size entry is marked missing in some rows and otherwise reads once, few, many or a size class.

D gene: .; clone size: .; V gene: TRBV7-6; J gene: TRBJ2-5; CDR3 DNA: TGTGCCAGCAGCTGGGTGAGGGGGCGCGGGGAAGAGACCCAGTACTTC; CDR3 protein: CASSWVRGRGEETQYF
D gene: .; clone size: .; V gene: TRBV5-4; J gene: TRBJ1-6; CDR3 DNA: TGTGCCAGCAGCTCGCAACAGGGCTATAATTCACCCCTCCACTTT; CDR3 protein: CASSSQQGYNSPLHF
D gene: .; clone size: few; V gene: TRBV27; J gene: TRBJ2-3; CDR3 DNA: TGTGCCAGCAGTTTTGCAGGGGTCGATAACACAGATACGCAGTATTTT; CDR3 protein: CASSFAGVDNTDTQYF
D gene: .; clone size: medium-sized; V gene: TRBV6-5; J gene: TRBJ2-6; CDR3 DNA: TGTGCCAGCAGTTACGGCCAGGGATTTGGGGCCAACGTCCTGACTTTC; CDR3 protein: CASSYGQGFGANVLTF
D gene: .; clone size: .; V gene: TRBV6-5; J gene: TRBJ1-1; CDR3 DNA: TGTGCCAGCAGTTCTGGCAGGGGCGTTACTGAAGCTTTCTTT; CDR3 protein: CASSSGRGVTEAFF
D gene: .; clone size: hyperexpanded; V gene: TRBV19; J gene: TRBJ2-7; CDR3 DNA: TGTGCCAGTAGTACGGGACGGATCTACGAGCAGTACTTC; CDR3 protein: CASSTGRIYEQYF
D gene: .; clone size: .; V gene: TRBV5-6; J gene: TRBJ1-1; CDR3 DNA: TGTGCCAGCTCTTCCCCCTATTCGAACACTGAAGCTTTCTTT; CDR3 protein: CASSSPYSNTEAFF
D gene: .; clone size: .; V gene: TRBV6-5; J gene: TRBJ2-1; CDR3 DNA: TGTGCCAGCAGTTACTCGTTTCCAGTAGGTGGCGATGAGCAGTTCTTC; CDR3 protein: CASSYSFPVGGDEQFF
D gene: TRBD2; clone size: once; V gene: TRBV27; J gene: TRBJ2-7; CDR3 DNA: TGTGCCAGCAGTTTTGCGGGAGGAGCTTACGAGCAGTACTTC; CDR3 protein: CASSFAGGAYEQYF
D gene: .; clone size: few; V gene: TRBV12-3/TRBV12-4; J gene: TRBJ2-1; CDR3 DNA: TGTGCCAGCAGTTTTATCGGTTACAATGAGCAGTTCTTC; CDR3 protein: CASSFIGYNEQFF
D gene: .; clone size: few; V gene: TRBV19; J gene: TRBJ2-5; CDR3 DNA: TGTGCCAGTAGTATAGGCGGCAGCCAAGAGACCCAGTACTTC; CDR3 protein: CASSIGGSQETQYF
D gene: .; clone size: once; V gene: TRBV19; J gene: TRBJ2-3; CDR3 DNA: TGTGCCAGTAGTACCTCACACCCAGATACGCAGTATTTT; CDR3 protein: CASSTSHPDTQYF
D gene: .; clone size: few; V gene: TRBV6-2/TRBV6-3; J gene: TRBJ1-2; CDR3 DNA: TGTGCCAGCAGTTACCCCCGGTGGGAGGAAGCATATGGCTACACCTTC; CDR3 protein: CASSYPRWEEAYGYTF
D gene: .; clone size: .; V gene: TRBV19; J gene: TRBJ2-5; CDR3 DNA: TGTGCCAGTAGTACACCAGGGTCCCAAGAGACCCAGTACTTC; CDR3 protein: CASSTPGSQETQYF
D gene: TRBD2; clone size: medium-sized; V gene: TRBV6-2/TRBV6-3; J gene: TRBJ2-5; CDR3 DNA: TGTGCCAGCAGGTTAGCGGGAGGAAACGAGACCCAGTACTTC; CDR3 protein: CASRLAGGNETQYF
D gene: .; clone size: .; V gene: TRBV5-6; J gene: TRBJ1-6; CDR3 DNA: TGTGCCAGCAGCTCCGACAGGCACGACTCACCCCTCCACTTT; CDR3 protein: CASSSDRHDSPLHF
D gene: .; clone size: .; V gene: TRBV20-1; J gene: TRBJ2-7; CDR3 DNA: TGCAGTGCGTCCGGGACGGGGGTCACCTACGAGCAGTACTTC; CDR3 protein: CSASGTGVTYEQYF
D gene: .; clone size: medium-sized; V gene: TRBV6-5; J gene: TRBJ2-1; CDR3 DNA: TGTGCCAGCAGTTCCCCGCTAGCGCGATCCTACAATGAGCAGTTCTTC; CDR3 protein: CASSSPLARSYNEQFF
D gene: .; clone size: .; V gene: TRBV28; J gene: TRBJ1-1; CDR3 DNA: TGTGCCAGCAAAGACACTGAAGCTTTCTTT; CDR3 protein: CASKDTEAFF
D gene: .; clone size: .; V gene: TRBV15; J gene: TRBJ2-3; CDR3 DNA: TGTGCCACCAGCAGCTCGGGACGCACAGATACGCAGTATTTT; CDR3 protein: CATSSSGRTDTQYF
D gene: TRBD1; clone size: .; V gene: TRBV24-1; J gene: TRBJ1-5; CDR3 DNA: TGTGCCACCAGTGACCATAGGACAGGGAATCAGCCCCAGCATTTT; CDR3 protein: CATSDHRTGNQPQHF
D gene: .; clone size: medium-sized; V gene: TRBV27; J gene: TRBJ2-3; CDR3 DNA: TGTGCCAGCAGTTTAACGAGGTTGGGGACGCAGTATTTT; CDR3 protein: CASSLTRLGTQYF
D gene: .; clone size: .; V gene: TRBV7-3; J gene: TRBJ2-7; CDR3 DNA: TGTGCCAGCAGCTTAATAGGGGGATCCGAGCAGTACTTC; CDR3 protein: CASSLIGGSEQYF
D gene: TRBD1; clone size: .; V gene: TRBV18; J gene: TRBJ1-1; CDR3 DNA: TGTGCCAGCACCCCGGACAGGGGGCGGCTCTTTGAAGCTTTCTTT; CDR3 protein: CASTPDRGRLFEAFF
D gene: .; clone size: few; V gene: TRBV12-3/TRBV12-4; J gene: TRBJ2-3; CDR3 DNA: TGTGCCAGCAGTTCGCACGAGCAGGAACCAAGCACAGATACGCAGTATTTT; CDR3 protein: CASSSHEQEPSTDTQYF
D gene: .; clone size: .; V gene: TRBV27; J gene: TRBJ2-1; CDR3 DNA: TGTGCCAGCAGTTTCTTGAAGGGGGGGAATGAGCAGTTCTTC; CDR3 protein: CASSFLKGGNEQFF
D gene: .; clone size: .; V gene: TRBV29-1; J gene: TRBJ1-1; CDR3 DNA: TGCAGCGCCCAGGACAGTGTAGACACTGAAGCTTTCTTT; CDR3 protein: CSAQDSVDTEAFF
D gene: TRBD1; clone size: .; V gene: TRBV15; J gene: TRBJ2-1; CDR3 DNA: TGTGCCACCAGCAGACCCCTAGGGACAGGGGGTGTCAATGAGCAGTTCTTC; CDR3 protein: CATSRPLGTGGVNEQFF
D gene: .; clone size: .; V gene: TRBV19; J gene: TRBJ2-3; CDR3 DNA: TGTGCCAGTAGCCTACCTAACGCGGGGACAGATACGCAGTATTTT; CDR3 protein: CASSLPNAGTDTQYF
D gene: TRBD1; clone size: .; V gene: TRBV6-5; J gene: TRBJ2-7; CDR3 DNA: TGTGCCAGCAGTGGGGACAGCTACGAGCAGTACTTC; CDR3 protein: CASSGDSYEQYF
D gene: TRBD1; clone size: few; V gene: TRBV6-2/TRBV6-3; J gene: TRBJ2-7; CDR3 DNA: TGTGCCAGCAGTTATCATGGGGACAGGGGTCACGAGCAGTACTTC; CDR3 protein: CASSYHGDRGHEQYF
D gene: .; clone size: few; V gene: TRBV6-2/TRBV6-3; J gene: TRBJ1-5; CDR3 DNA: TGTGCCACACACCTCTCCCTCAATCAGCCCCAGCATTTT; CDR3 protein: CATHLSLNQPQHF
D gene: .; clone size: .; V gene: TRBV20-1; J gene: TRBJ1-6; CDR3 DNA: TGCAGTGCCCGAGGGCCAGTCTCCTATAATTCACCCCTCCACTTT; CDR3 protein: CSARGPVSYNSPLHF
D gene: .; clone size: few; V gene: TRBV19; J gene: TRBJ1-2; CDR3 DNA: TGTGCCAGTGCCCGGGGGTGGAGCTATGGCTACACCTTC; CDR3 protein: CASARGWSYGYTF
D gene: TRBD2; clone size: .; V gene: TRBV29-1; J gene: TRBJ2-1; CDR3 DNA: TGCAGCGGTGACTTAGCGGGAGGGAATGAGCAGTTCTTC; CDR3 protein: CSGDLAGGNEQFF
D gene: .; clone size: once; V gene: TRBV20-1; J gene: TRBJ2-1; CDR3 DNA: TGCAGTGCTAGAGATCTGGCAGGGGTCATCAATGCTGAGCAGTTCTTC; CDR3 protein: CSARDLAGVINAEQFF
D gene: .; clone size: .; V gene: TRBV6-2/TRBV6-3; J gene: TRBJ1-1; CDR3 DNA: TGTGCCAGCATTCCCGAATGGGGGAACACTGAAGCTTTCTTT; CDR3 protein: CASIPEWGNTEAFF
D gene: TRBD2; clone size: few; V gene: TRBV6-2/TRBV6-3; J gene: TRBJ2-5; CDR3 DNA: TGTGCCAGCACTAAGACTAGCGGAGCCCAAGAGACCCAGTACTTC; CDR3 protein: CASTKTSGAQETQYF
D gene: TRBD1; clone size: .; V gene: TRBV27; J gene: TRBJ2-6; CDR3 DNA: TGTGCCAGCAGTTTTCTACAGGGGACTGGGGCCAACGTCCTGACTTTC; CDR3 protein: CASSFLQGTGANVLTF
D gene: .; clone size: .; V gene: TRBV11-2; J gene: TRBJ2-3; CDR3 DNA: TGTGCCAGCAGCTTAAGTAGGGTAGCAGATACGCAGTATTTT; CDR3 protein: CASSLSRVADTQYF